These T cell receptor beta chains were read from a single sample in a study of blood T cells in healthy people across ages. TCRdb recomputed calls from the 5' RACE reads with MiXCR, one row per CDR3 protein. The sample has 540,000 or so distinct CDR3 sequences; roughly a quarter are singletons. The sample comprised blood. The origin of the receptors is a woman in her 70s in good health. Both conserved end residues are part of each CDR3. A D gene is named only where the DNA matches it firmly. For some rows the clone size is stated as once, few or many, or as a class when expanded; others skip it.

NA,TRBJ2-5,few,TRBV20-1,CSASRPGPGETQYF,TGCAGTGCTAGCCGACCGGGACCTGGGGAGACCCAGTACTTC
NA,TRBJ2-1,few,TRBV6-2/TRBV6-3,CASSNDRAHRLGEQFF,TGTGCCAGCAGCAACGACCGGGCCCACCGTTTAGGTGAGCAGTTCTTC
TRBD2,TRBJ2-3,NA,TRBV14,CASSHRTSGITDTQYF,TGTGCCAGCAGCCATCGGACTAGCGGGATCACAGATACGCAGTATTTT
NA,TRBJ1-5,NA,TRBV19,CASSIDWEGGNQPQHF,TGTGCCAGTAGTATCGATTGGGAGGGAGGGAATCAGCCCCAGCATTTT
NA,TRBJ1-4,few,TRBV9,CASSVAGGAGTNEKLFF,TGTGCCAGCAGCGTAGCCGGCGGGGCAGGAACTAATGAAAAACTGTTTTTT
TRBD2,TRBJ2-1,few,TRBV3-1,CASSRLAGGQETQFF,TGTGCCAGCAGTCGACTAGCGGGGGGGCAGGAGACCCAGTTCTTC
TRBD2,TRBJ2-3,NA,TRBV20-1,CSANRAGGVKDTQYF,TGCAGTGCAAATCGAGCGGGGGGCGTAAAAGATACGCAGTATTTT
TRBD1,TRBJ1-4,NA,TRBV7-9,CASSQPLGQTATNEKLFF,TGTGCCAGCAGCCAACCCTTGGGACAGACTGCAACTAATGAAAAACTGTTTTTT
NA,TRBJ1-1,NA,TRBV5-1,CASSLAQGGEAFF,TGCGCCAGCAGCTTAGCACAGGGAGGTGAAGCTTTCTTT
NA,TRBJ2-1,NA,TRBV24-1,CATSPELEGEQFF,TGTGCCACCAGTCCCGAACTGGAGGGTGAGCAGTTCTTC
NA,TRBJ1-5,few,TRBV10-3,CAISDRLRTADQPQHF,TGTGCCATCAGTGATCGGTTAAGGACAGCCGATCAGCCCCAGCATTTT
NA,TRBJ2-5,NA,TRBV29-1,CSARWGVTETQYF,TGCAGCGCCCGATGGGGGGTAACGGAGACCCAGTACTTC
NA,TRBJ1-4,few,TRBV5-1,CASSEGTTNEKLFF,TGCGCCAGCAGCGAAGGGACAACAAATGAAAAACTGTTTTTT
TRBD2,TRBJ2-3,NA,TRBV12-5,CASGRSGGTDTQYF,TGTGCTAGTGGCCGTAGCGGGGGCACAGATACGCAGTATTTT
NA,TRBJ1-2,NA,TRBV24-1,CATSLRGSGGYTF,TGTGCCACCAGTTTGAGAGGGTCTGGTGGCTACACCTTC
TRBD1,TRBJ1-1,NA,TRBV5-1,CASSLTRGPLYTEAFF,TGCGCCAGCAGCTTAACAAGGGGGCCCTTATACACTGAAGCTTTCTTT
NA,TRBJ2-1,NA,TRBV24-1,CATSDTIWGEQFF,TGTGCCACCAGTGACACAATATGGGGTGAGCAGTTCTTC
TRBD2,TRBJ2-3,NA,TRBV20-1,CSARPSGLIDTQYF,TGCAGTGCTAGACCTAGCGGGCTGATAGATACGCAGTATTTT
NA,TRBJ2-7,NA,TRBV6-6,CASSPPGGGLYEQYF,TGTGCCAGCAGTCCCCCGGGAGGGGGCCTGTACGAGCAGTACTTC
TRBD1,TRBJ1-1,many,TRBV6-5,CASSYTGQRNTEAFF,TGTGCCAGCAGTTACACGGGACAGAGGAACACTGAAGCTTTCTTT
NA,TRBJ1-1,NA,TRBV6-2/TRBV6-3,CASRRWQSSAFF,TGTGCCAGCAGACGATGGCAGAGTAGCGCTTTCTTT
TRBD1,TRBJ1-2,NA,TRBV24-1,CATSDEGQGDYGYTF,TGTGCCACCAGTGATGAGGGACAGGGGGACTATGGCTACACCTTC
NA,TRBJ1-5,few,TRBV7-2,CASSLGYGVSNQPQHF,TGTGCCAGCAGCCTAGGGTATGGGGTAAGCAATCAGCCCCAGCATTTT
TRBD1,TRBJ1-1,few,TRBV7-6,CASTDRVGTEAFF,TGTGCCAGCACCGACAGGGTCGGAACTGAAGCTTTCTTT
NA,TRBJ1-2,few,TRBV27,CASSFTGMGYTF,TGTGCCAGCAGTTTCACAGGGATGGGCTACACCTTC
TRBD1,TRBJ1-2,few,TRBV20-1,CSARGLGTGGEDYGYTF,TGCAGTGCTAGGGGGTTGGGGACAGGGGGCGAGGACTATGGCTACACCTTC
NA,TRBJ2-5,NA,TRBV18,CASSPPDEVGTQYF,TGTGCCAGCTCACCACCCGACGAAGTTGGGACCCAGTACTTC
NA,TRBJ1-1,NA,TRBV12-3/TRBV12-4,CASSSVRTEAFF,TGTGCCAGCAGTTCAGTAAGAACTGAAGCTTTCTTT